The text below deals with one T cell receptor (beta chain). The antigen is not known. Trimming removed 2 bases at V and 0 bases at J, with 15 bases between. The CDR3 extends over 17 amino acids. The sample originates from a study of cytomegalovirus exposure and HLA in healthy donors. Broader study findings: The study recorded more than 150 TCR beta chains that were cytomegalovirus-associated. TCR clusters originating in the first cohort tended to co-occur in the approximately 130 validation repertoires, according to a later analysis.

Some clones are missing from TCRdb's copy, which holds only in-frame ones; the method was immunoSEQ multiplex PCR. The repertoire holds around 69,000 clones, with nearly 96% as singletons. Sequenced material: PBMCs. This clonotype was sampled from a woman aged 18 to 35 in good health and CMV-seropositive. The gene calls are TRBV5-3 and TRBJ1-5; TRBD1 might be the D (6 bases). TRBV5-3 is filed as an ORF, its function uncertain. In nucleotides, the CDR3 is TGTGCCAGAAGCTTAGACAGGTTGAGGGATAGCAATCAGCCCCAGCATTTT. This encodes CARSLDRLRDSNQPQHF.